What follows describes a single TCR beta chain. Antigen specificity is unknown. The data originate from a study of chemoradiotherapy in HPV16-positive cancers. The study, taken as a whole, reports: Only a couple of HPV16-positive patients supplied the functional HPV-specificity definition.

Trimming took 1 base from V and 1 from J; bases not matched to a gene: 11. This CDR3 has 18 residues. The germline CDR1 and CDR2 sequences are LGHNT and FRNRAP. Repeated repertoire sampling spanned the course of chemoradiotherapy. The repertoire was sequenced with immunoSEQ multiplex PCR; TCRdb's copy has only in-frame clones and lacks some. The table includes some 70,000 clones, about 88% detected once. The chain joins TRBV12-5 to TRBJ2-5, with 8 nucleotides matching TRBD1. The specimen comprised blood, sampled from a patient who underwent chemoradiotherapy. This TCR came from a human donor with HPV-associated anogenital cancer. CDR3 bases: TGTGCTAGTGGTTTGGGACTTAGGACAGGGCGATTCCAAGAGACCCAGTACTTC. Encoded protein: CASGLGLRTGRFQETQYF.